Presented here are 14 T cell receptor beta chains from one specimen sequenced in a study of technical replicates of blood from a handful of donors. Assay: immunoSEQ multiplex PCR; the TCRdb copy retains only in-frame clones and omits some. The sample includes tens of thousands of clones, nearly 95% of them seen just once. Material: T cells isolated from PBMCs. All receptors come from a human donor in good health.

This chain joins TRBV6-5 and TRBJ2-3; D might be TRBD1 (6 bases). There are 14 residues in the CDR3. V lost 6 bases to trimming and J lost 5 bases, with 15 bases between them. Germline V gene sequence: CDR1 MNHEY, CDR2 SVGAGI. CDR3 DNA sequence: TGTGCCAGCAGGTGGACTCAGGGGATAGATACGCAGTATTTT. It specifies CASRWTQGIDTQYF.

The chain is built from TRBV28 and TRBJ1-4; D not resolved. V was clipped by 6 bases and J by 8 bases, with 22 bases between them. CDR3 length equals 16 residues. Per germline, CDR1 MDHEN and CDR2 SYDVKM. The CDR3 loop is CASSRDKRVRQEKLFF. The CDR3 DNA follows: TGTGCCAGCAGCCGCGACAAGAGGGTTCGTCAGGAAAAACTGTTTTTT.

In this sample, this clone turned up a few times. This chain's CDR3 is CASSPLGGQTNEQFF. The CDR3 DNA follows: TGTGCCAGCAGCCCCCTTGGTGGACAGACCAATGAGCAGTTCTTC. The gene calls are TRBV5-4 and TRBJ2-1, with D perhaps matching TRBD1 (6 bases). The germline CDR1 and CDR2 sequences are SGHNT and YYREEE (reference sequence). Deletions cut 4 bases from V and 6 bases from J, with 17 bases between. The CDR3 runs 15 residues.

The chain recombines TRBV2 with TRBJ2-7; maybe TRBD1 (5 bases). The CDR3 loop spans 13 amino acids. Germline loops: CDR1 SNHLY, CDR2 FYNNEI. V was cut by 6 bases and J by 0 bases, with 9 bases left in between. The CDR3 loop is CASRLTASYEQYF. The CDR3 region has the DNA TGTGCCAGCAGATTGACAGCCTCCTACGAGCAGTACTTC. The whole variable domain, filled in from reference TRBV2 and TRBJ2-7, reads EPEVTQTPSHQVTQMGQEVILRCVPISNHLYFYWYRQILGQKVEFLVSFYNNEISEKSEIFDDQFSVERPDGSNFTLKIRSTKLEDSAMYFCASRLTASYEQYFGPGTRLTVT.

The rearrangement links TRBV7-9 to TRBJ2-1, with D perhaps TRBD2 (5 bases). Trimming took 3 bases from V and 8 from J, leaving 11 bases between them. The CDR3 spans 13 residues. Germline CDR1 and CDR2: SEHNR and FQNEAQ (reference sequence). The CDR3 protein is CASSFPAGDEQFF. The CDR3 nucleotides are TGTGCCAGCAGCTTCCCAGCCGGGGATGAGCAGTTCTTC.

This rearrangement joins TRBV5-5 to TRBJ1-2; 7 nucleotides match TRBD1. The CDR3 consists of 19 residues. From germline, CDR1 is SGHKS and CDR2 YYEKEE (reference sequence). V gave up 2 bases and J gave up 4 bases; unmatched junction bases: 20. CDR3: CASSFGDFVRTGPIYGYTF. As DNA, the CDR3 is TGTGCCAGCAGCTTTGGGGATTTTGTAAGGACAGGACCCATCTATGGCTACACCTTC.

V and J are TRBV7-9 and TRBJ1-1, with 11 bases fitting TRBD1. In germline, CDR1 is SEHNR, CDR2 FQNEAQ (reference sequence). The V segment lost 4 bases and the J segment 5 bases; nucleotides outside the gene matches: 9. The CDR3 runs 16 residues. This CDR3 is CASSYTAGTGGTEAFF. DNA for the CDR3: TGTGCCAGCAGCTATACGGCCGGGACAGGGGGTACTGAAGCTTTCTTT.

This chain joins TRBV29-1 and TRBJ2-3; tentatively, D is TRBD2 (6 bases). Trimming left V 6 bases short and J 1 base short, with 11 bases between. Germline V gene sequence: CDR1 SQVTM, CDR2 ANQGSEA. CDR3 size: 13 residues. In DNA, the CDR3 is TGCAGCGTAGCAGGGACTGGCACAGATACGCAGTATTTT. This encodes CSVAGTGTDTQYF.

This clone was detected only once. The V and J genes are TRBV5-1 and TRBJ2-1, with 10 bases aligning to TRBD2. The CDR3 consists of 13 residues. The germline gives CDR1 SGHRS, CDR2 YFSETQ. V lost 5 bases, J lost 5 bases, and 1 base stayed unmatched. The CDR3 sequence is CASRLAGNNEQFF. The CDR3 nucleotides are TGCGCCAGCAGACTAGCGGGGAACAATGAGCAGTTCTTC.

The rearrangement links TRBV7-2 to TRBJ2-7; D uncertain. V was shortened by 5 bases and J by 2 bases, with 10 bases between the two germline ends. The CDR3 is 13 residues long. The germline gives CDR1 SGHTA, CDR2 FQGNSA. CDR3 bases: TGTGCCAGCAGCCCGACACTCGCCTACGAGCAGTACTTC. Protein product: CASSPTLAYEQYF.

The rearrangement joins TRBV9 to TRBJ2-2, with D possibly TRBD1 on 5 matching bases. CDR1 and CDR2 (germline): SGDLS, YYNGEE. There are 13 residues in the CDR3. The V and J ends lost 4 bases and 4 bases respectively, with 8 bases between them. Written as DNA, the CDR3 is TGTGCCAGCAGCCTGACAGCCACCGGGGAGCTGTTTTTT. Translation gives CASSLTATGELFF.

The chain has TRBV5-1 and TRBJ2-2; 7 bases match TRBD1. Germline loops: CDR1 SGHRS, CDR2 YFSETQ. This CDR3 has 12 residues. Trimming removed 4 bases from V and 13 bases from J; junction bases left unmatched: 7. The CDR3 reads CASSLTGVGLFF. As DNA, the CDR3 is TGCGCCAGCAGCCTAACAGGGGTGGGGCTGTTTTTT.

V usage is TRBV5-1 and J usage is TRBJ2-3, with D possibly being TRBD2 (5 bases). V was cut by 4 bases and J by 5 bases, with 8 bases left in between. Germline CDR1 reads SGHRS; CDR2 reads YFSETQ. The CDR3 totals 12 residues. CDR3 in amino acids: CASSARGDTQYF. Written as DNA, the CDR3 is TGCGCCAGCAGCGCTCGGGGAGATACGCAGTATTTT.

This sequence joins TRBV7-9 and TRBJ2-1, with 8 bases identical to TRBD1. In germline, CDR1 is SEHNR, CDR2 FQNEAQ (reference sequence). Trimming cost V 2 bases and J 3 bases; bases outside gene matches: 6. CDR3 length: 16 amino acids. The CDR3 region is CASSLRNRGIYNEQFF. In DNA form, the CDR3 reads TGTGCCAGCAGCTTAAGAAACAGGGGGATCTACAATGAGCAGTTCTTC.